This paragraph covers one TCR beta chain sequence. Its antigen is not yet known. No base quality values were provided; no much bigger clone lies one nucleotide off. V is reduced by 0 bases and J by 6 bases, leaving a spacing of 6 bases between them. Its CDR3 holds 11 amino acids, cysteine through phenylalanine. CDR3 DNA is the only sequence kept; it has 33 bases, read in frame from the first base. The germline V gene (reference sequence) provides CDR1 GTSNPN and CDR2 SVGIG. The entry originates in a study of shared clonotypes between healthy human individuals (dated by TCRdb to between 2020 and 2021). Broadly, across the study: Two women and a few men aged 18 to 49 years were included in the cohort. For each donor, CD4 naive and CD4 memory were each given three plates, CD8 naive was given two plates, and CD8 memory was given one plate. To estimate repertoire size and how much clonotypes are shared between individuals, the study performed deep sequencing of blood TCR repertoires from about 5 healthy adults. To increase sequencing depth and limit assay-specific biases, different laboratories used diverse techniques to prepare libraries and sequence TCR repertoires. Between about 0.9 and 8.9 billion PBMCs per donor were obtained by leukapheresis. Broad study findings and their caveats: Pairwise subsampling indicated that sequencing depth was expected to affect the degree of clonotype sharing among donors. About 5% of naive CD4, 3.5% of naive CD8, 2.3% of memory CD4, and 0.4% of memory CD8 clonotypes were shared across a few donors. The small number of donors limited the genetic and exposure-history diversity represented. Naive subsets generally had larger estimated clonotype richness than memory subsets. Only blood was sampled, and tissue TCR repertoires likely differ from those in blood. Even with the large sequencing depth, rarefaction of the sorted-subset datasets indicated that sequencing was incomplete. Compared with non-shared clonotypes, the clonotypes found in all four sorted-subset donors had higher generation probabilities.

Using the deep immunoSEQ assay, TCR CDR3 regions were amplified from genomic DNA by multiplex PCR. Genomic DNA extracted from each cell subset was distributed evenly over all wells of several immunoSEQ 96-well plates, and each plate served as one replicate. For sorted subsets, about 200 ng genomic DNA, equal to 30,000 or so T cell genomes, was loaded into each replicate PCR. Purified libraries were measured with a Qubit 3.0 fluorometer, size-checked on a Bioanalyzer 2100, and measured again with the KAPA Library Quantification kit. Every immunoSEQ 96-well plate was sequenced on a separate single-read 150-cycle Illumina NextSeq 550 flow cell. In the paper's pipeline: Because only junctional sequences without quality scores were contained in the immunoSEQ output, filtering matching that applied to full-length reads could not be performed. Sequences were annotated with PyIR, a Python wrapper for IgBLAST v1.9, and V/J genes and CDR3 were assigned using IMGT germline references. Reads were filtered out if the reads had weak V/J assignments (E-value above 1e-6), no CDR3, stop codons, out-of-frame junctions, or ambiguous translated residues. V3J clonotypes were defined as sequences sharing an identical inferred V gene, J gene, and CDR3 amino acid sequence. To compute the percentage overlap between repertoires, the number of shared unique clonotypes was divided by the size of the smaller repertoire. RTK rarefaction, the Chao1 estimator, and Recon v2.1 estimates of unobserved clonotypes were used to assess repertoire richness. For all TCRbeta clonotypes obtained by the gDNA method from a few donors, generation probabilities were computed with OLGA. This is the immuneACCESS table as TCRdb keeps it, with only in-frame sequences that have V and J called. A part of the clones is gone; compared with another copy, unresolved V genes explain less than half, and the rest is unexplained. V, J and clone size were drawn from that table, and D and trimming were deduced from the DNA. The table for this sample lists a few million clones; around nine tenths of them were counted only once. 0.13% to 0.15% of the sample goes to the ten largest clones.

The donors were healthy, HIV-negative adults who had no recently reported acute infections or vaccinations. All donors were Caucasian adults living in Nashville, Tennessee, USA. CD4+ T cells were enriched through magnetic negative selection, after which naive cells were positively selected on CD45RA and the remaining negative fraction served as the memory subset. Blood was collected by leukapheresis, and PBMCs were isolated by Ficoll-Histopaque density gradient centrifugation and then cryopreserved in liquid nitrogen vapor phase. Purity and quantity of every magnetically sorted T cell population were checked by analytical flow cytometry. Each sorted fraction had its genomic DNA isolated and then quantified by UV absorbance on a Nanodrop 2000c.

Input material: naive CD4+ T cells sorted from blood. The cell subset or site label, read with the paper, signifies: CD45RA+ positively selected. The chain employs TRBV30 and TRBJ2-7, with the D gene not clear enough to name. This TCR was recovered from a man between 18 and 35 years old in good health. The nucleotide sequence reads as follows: TGTGCCTGGAGTGTCAACAGCGAGCAGTACTTC. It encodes CAWSVNSEQYF.